This passage covers 16 T cell receptor beta chains from one sample sequenced in a study of radiotherapy plus CTLA-4 blockade in lung cancer. TCRdb's table, derived via immunoSEQ multiplex PCR, lists solely in-frame clones and lacks some. The table includes around 120,000 clones, 78% detected once. Material: peripheral blood, obtained from a patient treated with radiotherapy plus ipilimumab. The receptors derive from a human donor with non-small cell lung cancer who had a partial response to radiotherapy plus ipilimumab.

The chain has TRBV6-1 and TRBJ2-7; the D gene is possibly TRBD1 (6 bases). V was shortened by 5 bases and J by 5 bases, with 7 bases between the two germline ends. The CDR3 spans 11 residues. Germline CDR1 MNHNS, CDR2 SASEGT. CDR3 region: CASSRGNEQYV. CDR3 coding DNA: TGTGCCAGCAGTAGGGGGAACGAGCAGTACGTC.

V usage is TRBV5-1 and J usage is TRBJ2-1; a weak D match, TRBD2 (5 bases). The CDR3 has 16 residues. Looked up from germline, CDR1 is SGHRS and CDR2 is YFSETQ. V gave up 6 bases and J gave up 8 bases, with 24 bases separating them. DNA of the CDR3: TGCGCCAGCAATCCCCTAGGCACCGGAGGATACGATGAGCAGTTCTTC. Its translation is CASNPLGTGGYDEQFF. Together with reference TRBV5-1 and TRBJ2-1, the CDR3 gives the full variable domain: KAGVTQTPRYLIKTRGQQVTLSCSPISGHRSVSWYQQTPGQGLQFLFEYFSETQRNKGNFPGRFSGRQFSNSRSEMNVSTLELGDSALYLCASNPLGTGGYDEQFFGPGTRLTVL.

The chain links TRBV9 to TRBJ1-2; 7 nucleotides line up with TRBD1. V was pared by 0 bases and J by 7 bases, with 6 bases of the junction left unmatched. Germline CDR1 and CDR2: SGDLS and YYNGEE. This CDR3 region has 14 residues. The CDR3 protein is CASSVDGSGGGYTF. CDR3 bases: TGTGCCAGCAGCGTAGATGGGTCAGGGGGTGGCTACACCTTC.

This sequence joins TRBV5-1 and TRBJ1-2; 11 nucleotides match TRBD1. This CDR3 contains 15 residues. The V and J ends lost 0 bases and 4 bases, in that order; junction bases with no gene match: 2. CDR1 SGHRS and CDR2 YFSETQ come from the germline V gene. CDR3 residues: CASSLEGTGGYGYTF. CDR3 nucleotides: TGCGCCAGCAGCTTGGAGGGGACAGGGGGCTATGGCTACACCTTC.

The chain joins TRBV18 to TRBJ1-5, with 7 positions matching TRBD1. Losses at the gene ends were 8 bases for V and 6 bases for J; bases not matched to a gene: 22. Germline V gene sequence: CDR1 KGHSH, CDR2 LQKENI. CDR3 length: 18 amino acids. The CDR3 DNA follows: TGTGCCAGCCCATTCGAGACAGGGTCGCACACGGGGATTCAGCCCCAGCATTTT. Protein sequence: CASPFETGSHTGIQPQHF.

J is TRBJ2-5 and V is TRBV18; D is uncertain. The germline CDR1 and CDR2 sequences are KGHSH and LQKENI. V lost 5 bases to trimming and J lost 5 bases, with 12 bases between them. This CDR3 is 13 amino acids long. CDR3 sequence (DNA): TGTGCCAGCTCAGCTTCCACATTGGAGACCCAGTACTTC. Residues: CASSASTLETQYF.

The count of this clone is one. The chain recombines TRBV5-6 with TRBJ2-1; 12 positions match TRBD1. The CDR3 is made up of 15 amino acids. V was clipped by 3 bases and J by 6 bases; unmatched bases: 4. Germline CDR1 is SGHDT and CDR2 is YYEEEE. The CDR3 here is CASSSGTGGFNEQFF. Written as DNA, the CDR3 is TGTGCCAGCAGCTCCGGGACAGGGGGCTTCAATGAGCAGTTCTTC. The entire variable domain, with the rest obtained from reference TRBV5-6 and TRBJ2-1, is as follows: DAGVTQSPTHLIKTRGQQVTLRCSPKSGHDTVSWYQQALGQGPQFIFQYYEEEERQRGNFPDRFSGHQFPNYSSELNVNALLLGDSALYLCASSSGTGGFNEQFFGPGTRLTVL.

This rearrangement joins TRBV19 to TRBJ2-3; 13 bases are a match to TRBD2. The CDR3 is 17 residues long. The V and J ends lost 1 base and 5 bases, in that order; junction bases with no gene match: 6. Germline V CDR1 and CDR2: LNHDA, SQIVND (reference sequence). The CDR3 DNA follows: TGTGCCAGTAGTATAGCTGGACTAGCGGGAGCGATAGATACGCAGTATTTT. This gives the protein CASSIAGLAGAIDTQYF.

Worth noting for this clone: Other DNA sequences within the sample encode an identical CDR3. V and J are TRBV5-1 and TRBJ1-5, with 9 bases matching TRBD1. The junction had 6 bases not matched to a gene; V was cut back by 4 bases and J by 7 bases. From germline, CDR1 is SGHRS and CDR2 YFSETQ. This CDR3 has 14 residues. The CDR3 DNA reads as TGCGCCAGCAGCCCGGGACAGGGAGGCCAGCCCCAGCATTTT. It encodes CASSPGQGGQPQHF.

V gene TRBV13 combines with J gene TRBJ1-1; unclear D gene. Trimming removed 4 bases from V and 2 bases from J, with 8 bases in between. The CDR3 consists of 13 residues. Per germline, CDR1 PRHDT and CDR2 FYEKMQ (reference sequence). CDR3 sequence (DNA): TGTGCCAGCAGCTCGTACACCAACACTGAAGCTTTCTTT. This sequence encodes CASSSYTNTEAFF.

This clone has just a few counts. V and J are TRBV19 and TRBJ1-1; 7 nucleotides align to TRBD1. Trimming took 10 bases from V and 5 from J; bases not matched to a gene: 7. The CDR3 covers 12 residues. Germline V gene data show CDR1 as LNHDA and CDR2 as SQIVND (reference sequence). As DNA, the CDR3 is TGTGCCACAACGGACAGGTTGACTGAAGCTTTCTTT. It translates to CATTDRLTEAFF.

This chain joins TRBV2 and TRBJ1-2; TRBD1 aligns across 7 bases. V dropped 8 bases and J dropped 4; count of bases not matched to a gene: 4. Germline CDR1 reads SNHLY; CDR2 reads FYNNEI. This CDR3 comprises 12 residues. CDR3 sequence reads: CASEGAGYGYTF. Here the CDR3 DNA reads TGTGCCAGCGAGGGGGCCGGCTATGGCTACACCTTC.

The V and J genes are TRBV19 and TRBJ2-1; 7 bases fit TRBD2. Germline assignment: CDR1 LNHDA and CDR2 SQIVND (reference sequence). The CDR3 loop spans 19 amino acids. The V gene end was trimmed by 9 bases and the J gene end by 2 bases; junction bases not matched to a gene: 22. The CDR3 spells CASSTPPGAGEGPYNEQFF. CDR3 DNA sequence: TGTGCCAGCTCAACTCCCCCTGGGGCGGGGGAGGGCCCCTACAATGAGCAGTTCTTC.

This clone was counted a single time. It is unclear where the CDR3 begins or ends on the DNA, so no DNA is shown, and the CDR3 is as TCRdb lists it. The rearrangement uses TRBV2 and TRBJ2-1; the DNA was not compared with TRBD2, the D call given in the table. Germline CDR1 SNHLY, CDR2 FYNNEI. The CDR3 length equals 15 residues, ends included. This chain's CDR3 is CASSTSLAAINEQFF.

The J gene is TRBJ1-1, the V gene TRBV7-9; D possibly corresponds to TRBD1 (6 bases). The CDR3 is 16 amino acids. Germline lookup yields CDR1 SEHNR and CDR2 FQNEAQ (reference sequence). V was cut by 5 bases and J by 7 bases, with 23 bases left in between. The CDR3 DNA reads TGTGCCAGCAGCCCCCTCGGGGAGGGGGAGAAAGGTGAAGCTTTCTTT. Translating it yields CASSPLGEGEKGEAFF.

The CDR3 bases are TGTGCCAGCAGCTCCTACTCGCAGGGGCCTAATGAAAAACTGTTTTTT. Amino acids: CASSSYSQGPNEKLFF. The chain joins TRBV11-2 to TRBJ1-4, with D tentatively TRBD1 (6 bases). This CDR3 has 16 amino acids. Trimming pared 4 bases from V and 3 bases from J, leaving 15 bases between. The germline CDR1 and CDR2 sequences are SGHAT and FQNNGV. The full variable domain, rest sourced from reference TRBV11-2 and TRBJ1-4, is EAGVAQSPRYKIIEKRQSVAFWCNPISGHATLYWYQQILGQGPKLLIQFQNNGVVDDSQLPKDRFSAERLKGVDSTLKIQPAKLEDSAVYLCASSSYSQGPNEKLFFGSGTQLSVL.